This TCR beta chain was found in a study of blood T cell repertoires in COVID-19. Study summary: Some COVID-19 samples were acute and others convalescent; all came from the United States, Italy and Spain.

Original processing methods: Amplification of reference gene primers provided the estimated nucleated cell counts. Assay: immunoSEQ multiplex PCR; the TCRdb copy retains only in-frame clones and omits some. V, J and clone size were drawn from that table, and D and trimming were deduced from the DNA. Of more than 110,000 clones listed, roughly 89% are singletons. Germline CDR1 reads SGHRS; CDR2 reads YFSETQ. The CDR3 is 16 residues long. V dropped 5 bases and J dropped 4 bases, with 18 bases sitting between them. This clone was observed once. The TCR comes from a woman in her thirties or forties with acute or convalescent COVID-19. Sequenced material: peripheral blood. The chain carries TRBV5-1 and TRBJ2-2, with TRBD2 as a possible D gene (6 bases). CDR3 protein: CASRDVRTKGTGELFF. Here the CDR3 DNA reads TGCGCCAGCAGAGACGTAAGGACTAAAGGCACCGGGGAGCTGTTTTTT. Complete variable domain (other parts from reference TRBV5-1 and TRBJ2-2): KAGVTQTPRYLIKTRGQQVTLSCSPISGHRSVSWYQQTPGQGLQFLFEYFSETQRNKGNFPGRFSGRQFSNSRSEMNVSTLELGDSALYLCASRDVRTKGTGELFFGEGSRLTVL.